These 17 T cell receptor beta chains share one sample of origin, sequenced in a study of T cell repertoires and HLA-DP antigens. Profiling relied on immunoSEQ multiplex PCR, and the TCRdb table lists in-frame clones only, not all of them. The sample yields tens of thousands of clones, 80% seen once. These TCRs are of unknown antigen specificity. Sequencing input: CD4+ T cells from PBMCs. Receptor source: a man between 60 and 75 years old in good health and CMV-seronegative.

The chain employs TRBV7-7 and TRBJ2-5; TRBD1 matches 7 bases. This CDR3 region has 15 residues. Trimming took 6 bases from V and 5 from J; bases not matched to a gene: 12. CDR1 and CDR2 (germline): SSHAT, FNYEAQ (reference sequence). The CDR3 bases are TGTGCCAGCAGTACTTCAAGGGGGCAAGGGGAGACCCAGTACTTC. It specifies CASSTSRGQGETQYF.

CDR3 sequence: CASSLDREEAFF. In DNA, the CDR3 is TGTGCCAGCAGCTTGGACAGGGAGGAAGCTTTCTTT. V usage is TRBV5-4 and J usage is TRBJ1-1; D might be TRBD1 (6 bases). Trimming left V 0 bases short and J 8 bases short, with 8 bases between. The CDR3 sequence is 12 residues long. Germline V CDR1 and CDR2: SGHNT, YYREEE (reference sequence).

The chain carries TRBV6-5 and TRBJ2-3; the D is unclear. The ends were cut back, 7 bases at V and 0 bases at J, with 11 bases in the middle. This CDR3 is built from 14 residues. In germline, CDR1 is MNHEY, CDR2 SVGAGI. The CDR3 DNA sequence: TGTGCCAGCACCCAAGACCGGAGCACAGATACGCAGTATTTT. It codes for CASTQDRSTDTQYF.

The chain recombines TRBV4-1 with TRBJ1-2, with no clear D. The CDR3 is 14 amino acids. The germline V gene encodes CDR1 MGHRA and CDR2 YSYEKL. The V and J ends lost 0 bases and 8 bases respectively, with 13 bases between them. The CDR3 sequence is CASSQEVRAGGYTF. DNA for the CDR3: TGCGCCAGCAGCCAAGAAGTAAGGGCTGGGGGCTACACCTTC.

The chain is built from TRBV4-2 and TRBJ1-1; 7 bases match TRBD1. V was clipped by 4 bases and J by 0 bases; unmatched bases: 8. Per the germline V gene, CDR1 is LGHNA and CDR2 is YNFKEQ. CDR3 size: 16 residues. CDR3 nucleotide sequence: TGTGCCAGCAGCCCGGACAGGAGTCCTATGAACACTGAAGCTTTCTTT. Protein sequence: CASSPDRSPMNTEAFF.

The chain uses TRBV27 and TRBJ2-3, with 8 bases matching TRBD1. CDR3 length: 15 amino acids. V was pared by 3 bases and J by 4 bases, with 6 bases of the junction left unmatched. Germline V gene lookup returns CDR1 MNHEY and CDR2 SMNVEV (reference sequence). This CDR3 reads CASSLRTGPPDTQYF. The CDR3 DNA sequence: TGTGCCAGCAGTTTGCGGACAGGGCCCCCAGATACGCAGTATTTT.

The count of this clone is one. The chain joins TRBV19 to TRBJ1-1; TRBD1 is a possible D gene (6 bases). Germline V gene sequence: CDR1 LNHDA, CDR2 SQIVND (reference sequence). The CDR3 runs 14 residues. Trimming pared 5 bases from V and 4 bases from J, leaving 14 bases between. CDR3 protein: CASSSYRDGTEAFF. In DNA form, the CDR3 reads TGTGCCAGTAGTTCTTACAGGGACGGCACTGAAGCTTTCTTT.

The rearrangement uses TRBV2 and TRBJ2-7, with D possibly matching TRBD2 (6 bases). CDR1 is SNHLY, CDR2 FYNNEI, per germline. The V and J ends lost 1 base and 3 bases respectively, with 19 bases between them. The length of the CDR3 is 17 residues. The CDR3: CASSEEAIPGGYYEQYV. As DNA, the CDR3 is TGTGCCAGCAGTGAAGAAGCGATCCCCGGGGGTTACTACGAGCAGTACGTC.

The rearrangement uses TRBV28 and TRBJ1-6, with 8 bases aligning to TRBD1. The CDR3 is 17 residues long. CDR1 is MDHEN and CDR2 is SYDVKM in the germline V gene. The trim removed 5 bases at V and 6 bases at J, leaving 12 bases unmatched. In nucleotides, the CDR3 is TGTGCCAGCAGTCCTTTTAGGGGACAGGCCGCTAATTCACCCCTCCACTTT. This translates into CASSPFRGQAANSPLHF.

The chain carries TRBV25-1 and TRBJ2-1; 12 bases line up with TRBD2. The germline V gene has CDR1 MGHDK and CDR2 SYGVNS. V shed 2 bases, J shed 5 bases, and the junction held 4 bases outside the gene matches. This CDR3 comprises 16 residues. Here the CDR3 reads CASSEGRLAGDNEQFF. In nucleotides, the CDR3 is TGTGCCAGCAGTGAAGGGAGACTAGCGGGGGACAATGAGCAGTTCTTC.

The CDR3 region has the DNA TGTGCCATCAGACCAACTAGCGGGGGGACCGCGAACACCGGGGAGCTGTTTTTT. Protein sequence: CAIRPTSGGTANTGELFF. J is TRBJ2-2 and V is TRBV10-3; 12 positions agree with TRBD2. Germline lookup yields CDR1 ENHRY and CDR2 SYGVKD. V was clipped by 6 bases and J by 0 bases; unmatched bases: 8. The CDR3 extends over 18 amino acids.

V gene TRBV27 combines with J gene TRBJ2-7; TRBD2 aligns across 10 bases. CDR1 is MNHEY, CDR2 SMNVEV, per germline (reference sequence). J lost 3 bases, V lost 5 bases, and 10 bases had no gene match. The length of the CDR3 is 16 residues. CDR3 DNA: TGTGCCAGCAGTAAAACCGGGACTAGCGCATACTACGAGCAGTACGTC. This encodes CASSKTGTSAYYEQYV.

The chain couples TRBV25-1 to TRBJ2-5, with D perhaps matching TRBD2 (6 bases). The CDR3 covers 13 residues. The V end was cut by 9 bases, the J end by 0 bases, with 11 bases between. The germline V gene has CDR1 MGHDK and CDR2 SYGVNS. The CDR3: CASSRDYQETQYF. Written as DNA, the CDR3 is TGTGCCAGTTCCCGGGACTACCAAGAGACCCAGTACTTC. Full variable domain (remainder filled in from reference TRBV25-1 and TRBJ2-5): EADIYQTPRYLVIGTGKKITLECSQTMGHDKMYWYQQDPGMELHLIHYSYGVNSTEKGDLSSESTVSRIRTEHFPLTLESARPSHTSQYLCASSRDYQETQYFGPGTRLLVL.

The chain joins TRBV6-1 to TRBJ2-1; D ambiguous. This CDR3 is built from 12 residues. The V gene's germline CDR1 is MNHNS and CDR2 SASEGT. V was cut by 7 bases and J by 8 bases, with 12 bases left in between. CDR3 sequence reads: CASKSNGDEQFF. As DNA, the CDR3 is TGTGCCAGCAAGAGTAACGGTGATGAGCAGTTCTTC.

The rearrangement links TRBV25-1 to TRBJ1-4; TRBD1 might be the D (5 bases). Trimming shortened V by 6 bases and J by 8 bases, and 13 bases separated the two germline ends. There are 13 residues in the CDR3. Per the germline V gene, CDR1 is MGHDK and CDR2 is SYGVNS. CDR3 sequence reads: CASSRGGGEKLFF. In nucleotides, the CDR3 is TGTGCCAGCAGCCGGGGCGGGGGGGAAAAACTGTTTTTT.

The chain couples TRBV5-6 to TRBJ2-7; 15 bases are a match to TRBD2. The CDR3 runs to 16 residues. The V gene end was trimmed by 4 bases and the J gene end by 6 bases; junction bases not matched to a gene: 8. Germline CDR1 SGHDT, CDR2 YYEEEE. CDR3 in DNA: TGTGCCAGCAGCGGGTGGACTAGCGGGAGGGCCTTCGAGCAGTACGTC. Translating it yields CASSGWTSGRAFEQYV.

The chain employs TRBV5-1 and TRBJ2-7; tentative D call: TRBD2 (6 bases). Germline-derived CDR1 and CDR2 are SGHRS and YFSETQ. V was clipped by 4 bases and J by 2 bases, with 19 bases between them. CDR3 length equals 16 residues. The CDR3 is CASSPEGAGRTYEQYF. The CDR3, as DNA: TGCGCCAGCAGCCCCGAGGGAGCGGGCCGAACCTACGAGCAGTACTTC. Variable domain in full (rest from reference TRBV5-1 and TRBJ2-7): KAGVTQTPRYLIKTRGQQVTLSCSPISGHRSVSWYQQTPGQGLQFLFEYFSETQRNKGNFPGRFSGRQFSNSRSEMNVSTLELGDSALYLCASSPEGAGRTYEQYFGPGTRLTVT.